The clone carrying this TCR beta chain was seen only a few times. Its antigen is undetermined. Hyperthyroidism patients had new diagnoses, durations under 2 months, and ages of 18 to 65. Certain patients, namely those with other autoimmune diseases, uncontrolled infections, pregnancy or lactation, were excluded. This sample is drawn from a study of Graves' ophthalmopathy and Graves' hyperthyroidism. The study's findings and limits: Its predictions of ophthalmopathy progression gave the model 55% to 71% sensitivity and about 72% specificity.

RNA transcripts were the source from which TCR beta CDR3 regions were amplified. Amplification began with first-round RT-PCR using HTBI primers, then second-round multiplex PCR was performed. TCRdb called the multiplex PCR reads again in MiXCR, with one record for every CDR3 protein. The profile shows around 1,000,000 distinct CDR3 sequences, approximately 35% of them singletons. V was clipped by 6 bases and J by 3 bases, with 9 bases between them. The CDR3 is 12 amino acids. Germline V gene lookup returns CDR1 MNHEY and CDR2 SVGEGT. The receptor's source is an adult man with Graves' hyperthyroidism. This rearrangement joins TRBV6-2 or TRBV6-3 to TRBJ2-7; D gene ambiguous. Sequencing was carried out using peripheral blood or thyroid tissue (not recorded which). CDR3 region: CASSEPFYEQYF. The CDR3 coding sequence is TGTGCCAGCAGCGAGCCTTTCTACGAGCAGTACTTC.